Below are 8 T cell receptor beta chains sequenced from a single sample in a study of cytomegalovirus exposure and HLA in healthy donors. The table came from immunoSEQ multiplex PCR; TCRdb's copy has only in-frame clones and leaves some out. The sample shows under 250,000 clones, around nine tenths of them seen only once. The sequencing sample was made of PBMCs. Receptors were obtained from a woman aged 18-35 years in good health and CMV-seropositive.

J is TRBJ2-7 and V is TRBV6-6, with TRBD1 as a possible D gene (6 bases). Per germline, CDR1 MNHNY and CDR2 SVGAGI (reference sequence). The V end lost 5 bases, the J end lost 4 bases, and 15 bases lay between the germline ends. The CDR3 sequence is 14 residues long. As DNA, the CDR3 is TGTGCCAGCAGTCCCCAGGGGTCAGATTACGAGCAGTACTTC. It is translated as CASSPQGSDYEQYF.

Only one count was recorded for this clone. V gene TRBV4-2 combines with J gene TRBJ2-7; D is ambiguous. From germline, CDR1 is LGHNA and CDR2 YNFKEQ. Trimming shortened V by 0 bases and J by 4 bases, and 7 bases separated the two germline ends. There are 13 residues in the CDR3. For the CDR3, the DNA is TGTGCCAGCAGCCAAGACGTTAATTACGAGCAGTACTTC. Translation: CASSQDVNYEQYF.

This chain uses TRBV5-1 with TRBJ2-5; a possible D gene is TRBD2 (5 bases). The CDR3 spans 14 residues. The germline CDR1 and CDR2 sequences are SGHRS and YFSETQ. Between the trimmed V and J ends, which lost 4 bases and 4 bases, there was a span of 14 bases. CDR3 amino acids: CASSISGEGETQYF. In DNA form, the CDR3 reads TGCGCCAGCAGCATCTCCGGGGAAGGAGAGACCCAGTACTTC.

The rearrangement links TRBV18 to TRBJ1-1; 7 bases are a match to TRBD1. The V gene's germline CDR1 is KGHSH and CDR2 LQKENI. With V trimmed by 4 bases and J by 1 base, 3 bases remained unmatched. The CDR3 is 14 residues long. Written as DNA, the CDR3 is TGTGCCAGCTCACTGGACAGGACGAACACTGAAGCTTTCTTT. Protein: CASSLDRTNTEAFF.

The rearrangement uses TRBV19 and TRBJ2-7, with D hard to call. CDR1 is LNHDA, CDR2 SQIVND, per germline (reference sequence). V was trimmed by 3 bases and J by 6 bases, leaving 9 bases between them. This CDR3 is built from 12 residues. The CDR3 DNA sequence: TGTGCCAGTAGTATGGCCTGGGCCGAGCAGTACTTC. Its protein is CASSMAWAEQYF.

CDR3 loop: CASSLLGANTEAFF. DNA for the CDR3: TGTGCCAGCAGCTTATTAGGAGCCAACACTGAAGCTTTCTTT. The V gene is TRBV7-9, the J gene TRBJ1-1; unclear D gene. Germline V lookup: CDR1 SEHNR, CDR2 FQNEAQ (reference sequence). V was trimmed by 2 bases and J by 2 bases, leaving 9 bases between them. This CDR3 is 14 amino acids long.

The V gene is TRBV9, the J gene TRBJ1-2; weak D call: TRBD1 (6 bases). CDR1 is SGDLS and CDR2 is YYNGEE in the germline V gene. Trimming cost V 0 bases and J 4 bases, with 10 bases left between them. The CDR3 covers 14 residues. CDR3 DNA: TGTGCCAGCAGCGTAGGGGGGGGCACCTATGGCTACACCTTC. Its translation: CASSVGGGTYGYTF.

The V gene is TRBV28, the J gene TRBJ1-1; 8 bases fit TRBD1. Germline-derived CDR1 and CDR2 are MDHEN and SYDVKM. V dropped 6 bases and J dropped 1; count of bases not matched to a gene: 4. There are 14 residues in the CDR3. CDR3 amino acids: CASRMTGANTEAFF. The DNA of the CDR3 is TGTGCCAGCAGGATGACAGGGGCGAACACTGAAGCTTTCTTT.